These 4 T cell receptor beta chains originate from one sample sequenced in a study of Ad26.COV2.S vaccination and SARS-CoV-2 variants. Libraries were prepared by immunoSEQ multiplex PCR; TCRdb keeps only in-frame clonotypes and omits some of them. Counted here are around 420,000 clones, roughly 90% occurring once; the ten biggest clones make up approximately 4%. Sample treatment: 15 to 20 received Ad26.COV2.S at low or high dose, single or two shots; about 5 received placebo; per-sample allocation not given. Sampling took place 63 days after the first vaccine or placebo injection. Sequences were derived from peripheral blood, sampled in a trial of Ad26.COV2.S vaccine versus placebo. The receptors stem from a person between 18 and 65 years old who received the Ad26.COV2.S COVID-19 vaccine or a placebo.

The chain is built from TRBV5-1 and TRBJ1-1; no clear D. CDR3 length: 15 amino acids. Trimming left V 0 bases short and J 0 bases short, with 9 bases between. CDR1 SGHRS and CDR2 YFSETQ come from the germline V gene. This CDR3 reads CASSLAIPVNTEAFF. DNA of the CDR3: TGCGCCAGCAGCTTGGCCATTCCGGTGAACACTGAAGCTTTCTTT.

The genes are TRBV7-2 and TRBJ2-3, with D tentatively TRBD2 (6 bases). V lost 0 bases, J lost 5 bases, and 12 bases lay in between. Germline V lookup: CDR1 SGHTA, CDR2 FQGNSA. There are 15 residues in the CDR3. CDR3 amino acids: CASSLAVIAVDTQYF. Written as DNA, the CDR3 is TGTGCCAGCAGCTTAGCCGTGATAGCGGTAGATACGCAGTATTTT.

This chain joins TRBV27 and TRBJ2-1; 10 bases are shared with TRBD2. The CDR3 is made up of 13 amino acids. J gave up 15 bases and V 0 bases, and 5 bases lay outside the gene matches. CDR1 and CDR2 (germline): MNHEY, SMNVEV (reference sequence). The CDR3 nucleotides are TGTGCCAGCAGTTTATCGAGGCTAGCGGGGGTGTTCTTC. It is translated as CASSLSRLAGVFF.

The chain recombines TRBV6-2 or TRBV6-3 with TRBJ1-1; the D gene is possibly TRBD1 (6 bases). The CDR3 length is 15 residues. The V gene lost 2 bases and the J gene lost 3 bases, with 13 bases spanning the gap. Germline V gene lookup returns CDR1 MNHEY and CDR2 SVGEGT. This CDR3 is CASSYVPGHYTEAFF. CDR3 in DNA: TGTGCCAGCAGTTACGTTCCGGGACACTACACTGAAGCTTTCTTT.